The 27 T cell receptor beta chains below come from one sample, sequenced in a study of beta chain features in type 1 diabetes. TCRB transcripts that were expressed got sequenced, as all of the isolated RNA had been reverse transcribed. Sequencing was performed with immunoSEQ multiplex PCR; in TCRdb, only in-frame clones are kept and a portion is missing. The data hold some 200,000 clones, with roughly 10% observed a single time. Sequenced input: central memory CD4+ T cells from blood. These receptors came from a man aged 18 to 30 in good health.

This clone was seen at least ten times. Additional DNA sequences in this sample encode the identical CDR3. This sequence joins TRBV18 and TRBJ2-1, with TRBD2 matching over 11 bases. Germline CDR1 reads KGHSH; CDR2 reads LQKENI. J gave up 9 bases and V 1 base, and 5 bases lay outside the gene matches. The CDR3 extends over 15 amino acids. CDR3 sequence: CASSPLAGGSGEQFF. The CDR3 nucleotides are TGTGCCAGCTCACCACTAGCGGGAGGGTCTGGTGAGCAGTTCTTC. The whole variable domain, filled in from reference TRBV18 and TRBJ2-1, reads NAGVMQNPRHLVRRRGQEARLRCSPMKGHSHVYWYRQLPEEGLKFMVYLQKENIIDESGMPKERFSAEFPKEGPSILRIQQVVRGDSAAYFCASSPLAGGSGEQFFGPGTRLTVL.

This clone was picked up a small number of times. The CDR3 region has the DNA TGTGCCAGGCCTCGAAGCGCTACCTACGAGCAGTACTTC. Translated: CARPRSATYEQYF. V usage is TRBV11-2 and J usage is TRBJ2-7, with D uncertain. Germline CDR1 and CDR2: SGHAT and FQNNGV. The CDR3 contains 13 residues. Trimming shortened V by 9 bases and J by 2 bases, and 14 bases separated the two germline ends. Full variable domain (rest looked up from reference TRBV11-2 and TRBJ2-7): EAGVAQSPRYKIIEKRQSVAFWCNPISGHATLYWYQQILGQGPKLLIQFQNNGVVDDSQLPKDRFSAERLKGVDSTLKIQPAKLEDSAVYLCARPRSATYEQYFGPGTRLTVT.

This clone showed up just a few times. The chain carries TRBV5-4 and TRBJ2-3; no clear D gene. Germline lookup yields CDR1 SGHNT and CDR2 YYREEE (reference sequence). The germline V and J ends were trimmed by 4 bases and 5 bases, with 8 bases remaining between them. CDR3 size: 12 residues. The CDR3 loop reads CASSDGRDTQYF. CDR3 in DNA: TGTGCCAGCAGCGACGGTAGAGATACGCAGTATTTT.

This chain joins TRBV5-5 and TRBJ1-4, with D tentatively TRBD1 (5 bases). The CDR3 contains 14 residues. From germline, CDR1 is SGHKS and CDR2 YYEKEE (reference sequence). V shed 5 bases and J shed 3 bases, with 11 bases lying between them. The CDR3 here is CASSPTAANEKLFF. The CDR3 bases are TGTGCCAGCAGTCCGACAGCGGCTAATGAAAAACTGTTTTTT.

There are many counts of this clone. The rearrangement uses TRBV18 and TRBJ2-1, with 9 bases aligning to TRBD2. The V gene's germline CDR1 is KGHSH and CDR2 LQKENI. This CDR3 spans 16 amino acids. Trimming took 3 bases from V and 7 from J; bases not matched to a gene: 10. CDR3 nucleotides: TGTGCCAGCTCACCGTTTAGCGGGAGCAGGGGGAATGAGCAGTTCTTC. Protein product: CASSPFSGSRGNEQFF.

At least ten counts were recorded for this clone. The same CDR3 also results from other DNA sequences found in this sample. The chain uses TRBV6-5 and TRBJ2-5; D ambiguous. Trimming stripped 2 bases from V and 3 bases from J, with 7 bases between. Germline CDR1 reads MNHEY; CDR2 reads SVGAGI. The CDR3 has 13 amino acids. CDR3 sequence (DNA): TGTGCCAGCAGTTACGCGGAAAAAGAGACCCAGTACTTC. It translates to CASSYAEKETQYF.

The table lists this clone with a few counts. The rearrangement joins TRBV28 to TRBJ1-1, with unresolved D. The CDR3 is made up of 11 amino acids. Trimming stripped 7 bases from V and 1 base from J, with 4 bases between. CDR1 MDHEN and CDR2 SYDVKM come from the germline V gene. As DNA, the CDR3 is TGTGCCAGCAATGGGAACACTGAAGCTTTCTTT. Protein sequence: CASNGNTEAFF.

The V and J genes are TRBV5-6 and TRBJ1-4; D is undetermined. Trimming shortened V by 4 bases and J by 1 base, and 17 bases separated the two germline ends. Germline CDR1 and CDR2: SGHDT and YYEEEE. CDR3 length equals 17 residues. The CDR3 loop reads CASSLDPRRRTNEKLFF. DNA of the CDR3: TGTGCCAGCAGCCTCGACCCCCGACGGAGAACTAATGAAAAACTGTTTTTT.

As regards this clone: This may come from a read error, since a much larger clone is one base off. The sample has other DNA sequences that encode this CDR3 too. The chain employs TRBV11-3 and TRBJ2-5; 8 bases are a match to TRBD2. The CDR3 sequence is 14 residues long. Germline V CDR1 and CDR2: SGHNT, YENEEA. V gave up 2 bases and J gave up 1 base; unmatched junction bases: 0. Here the CDR3 reads CASSLTSGQETQYF. CDR3 in DNA: TGTGCCAGCAGCTTAACTAGCGGCCAAGAGACCCAGTACTTC.

This clone is judged medium-sized. This chain links TRBV4-3 with TRBJ2-1; 12 bases align to TRBD2. J gave up 8 bases and V 5 bases, and 10 bases lay outside the gene matches. Germline CDR1 reads LGHNA; CDR2 reads YSLEER. The CDR3 loop spans 16 amino acids. DNA of the CDR3: TGCGCCAGCAGCGGGGAGTCTAGCGGGAGGGCCTATGAGCAGTTCTTC. This sequence encodes CASSGESSGRAYEQFF.

This clone was observed a handful of times. V is TRBV20-1 and J is TRBJ2-3; D gene unclear. Germline lookup yields CDR1 DFQATT and CDR2 SNEGSKA (reference sequence). The CDR3 is 11 amino acids. Trimming shortened V by 3 bases and J by 6 bases, and 7 bases separated the two germline ends. CDR3: CSASQGDTQYF. As DNA, the CDR3 is TGCAGTGCTAGTCAAGGGGATACGCAGTATTTT.

For this clone: A much larger clonotype is one base distant, so this may be a read error. The same CDR3 also results from other DNA sequences found in this sample. The V call is TRBV7-9, the J call TRBJ2-5; D unclear. The CDR3 consists of 11 residues. CDR1 is SEHNR, CDR2 FQNEAQ, per germline (reference sequence). V was shortened by 3 bases and J by 2 bases, with 1 base between the two germline ends. This CDR3 is CASSFQETQYF. The CDR3 DNA follows: TGTGCCAGCAGCTTTCAAGAGACCCAGTACTTC. Together with reference TRBV7-9 and TRBJ2-5, the CDR3 gives the full variable domain: DTGVSQNPRHKITKRGQNVTFRCDPISEHNRLYWYRQTLGQGPEFLTYFQNEAQLEKSRLLSDRFSAERPKGSFSTLEIQRTEQGDSAMYLCASSFQETQYFGPGTRLLVL.

The chain links TRBV5-1 to TRBJ1-1; TRBD1 is a possible D gene (6 bases). This CDR3 has 14 residues. V was pared by 4 bases and J by 2 bases, with 12 bases between. CDR1 and CDR2 (germline): SGHRS, YFSETQ. In DNA, the CDR3 is TGCGCCAGCAGCAGGGACACCTTCAACACTGAAGCTTTCTTT. Its translation: CASSRDTFNTEAFF. The whole variable domain, remainder taken from reference TRBV5-1 and TRBJ1-1, is KAGVTQTPRYLIKTRGQQVTLSCSPISGHRSVSWYQQTPGQGLQFLFEYFSETQRNKGNFPGRFSGRQFSNSRSEMNVSTLELGDSALYLCASSRDTFNTEAFFGQGTRLTVV.

This clone turned up a few times. The chain employs TRBV7-6 and TRBJ2-7; possibly TRBD1 or TRBD2 for D (6 bases each). The V gene lost 1 base and the J gene lost 7 bases, with 8 bases spanning the gap. This CDR3 is built from 12 residues. Germline V gene sequence: CDR1 SGHVS, CDR2 FNYEAQ. CDR3 amino acids: CASSLGGTEQYF. CDR3 DNA sequence: TGTGCCAGCAGCTTAGGCGGGACAGAGCAGTACTTC.

In this sample, this clone turned up many times. The sample carries other DNA sequences with the same CDR3. This rearrangement joins TRBV2 to TRBJ2-3; tentative D call: TRBD1 (6 bases). Looked up from germline, CDR1 is SNHLY and CDR2 is FYNNEI. V was pared by 8 bases and J by 3 bases, with 15 bases between. CDR3 length: 14 amino acids. For the CDR3, the DNA is TGTGCCAGCTCTGAACAGGGCGGGACAGATACGCAGTATTTT. Protein: CASSEQGGTDTQYF.

As regards this clone: This likely traces to a read error, being one base from a far larger clone. This rearrangement joins TRBV30 to TRBJ2-1; 15 positions match TRBD2. The CDR3 has 17 residues. The junction had 13 bases not matched to a gene; V was cut back by 4 bases and J by 9 bases. Germline loops: CDR1 GTSNPN, CDR2 SVGIG (reference sequence). The CDR3 DNA reads TGTGCCTGGAACAGCAGGACTAGCGGGAGGGCCAGGGCTGAGCAGTTCTTC. As protein: CAWNSRTSGRARAEQFF.

This clone showed up just a few times. The chain links TRBV29-1 to TRBJ1-4; a weak D match, TRBD1 (6 bases). V lost 4 bases to trimming and J lost 6 bases, with 9 bases between them. Germline V gene data show CDR1 as SQVTM and CDR2 as ANQGSEA. The CDR3 length is 12 residues. The CDR3 DNA sequence: TGCAGCGTTGCGGGACACGATGAAAAACTGTTTTTT. As protein: CSVAGHDEKLFF.

This chain uses TRBV5-1 with TRBJ2-1, with D unclear. The V gene lost 2 bases and the J gene lost 0 bases, with 9 bases spanning the gap. The germline gives CDR1 SGHRS, CDR2 YFSETQ. The CDR3 contains 15 residues. The CDR3 sequence is CASSFDTYSYNEQFF. As DNA, the CDR3 is TGCGCCAGCAGCTTTGACACATACTCCTACAATGAGCAGTTCTTC. The full variable domain, its missing parts supplied by reference TRBV5-1 and TRBJ2-1, is KAGVTQTPRYLIKTRGQQVTLSCSPISGHRSVSWYQQTPGQGLQFLFEYFSETQRNKGNFPGRFSGRQFSNSRSEMNVSTLELGDSALYLCASSFDTYSYNEQFFGPGTRLTVL.

The genes are TRBV30 and TRBJ1-2; no reliable D call. Germline loops: CDR1 GTSNPN, CDR2 SVGIG (reference sequence). V lost 4 bases to trimming and J lost 5 bases, with 17 bases between them. The CDR3 runs 14 residues. The CDR3 region has the DNA TGTGCCTGGACCGCAACTCGAGCGGGGTATGGCTACACCTTC. Its protein is CAWTATRAGYGYTF.

As concerns this clone: Other DNA sequences in the sample encode the same CDR3. The V and J genes are TRBV30 and TRBJ1-5, with a weak D call TRBD1 (5 bases). The CDR3 is 12 residues long. Germline loops: CDR1 GTSNPN, CDR2 SVGIG (reference sequence). Between the trimmed V and J ends, which lost 3 bases and 4 bases, there was a span of 7 bases. The CDR3 DNA sequence: TGTGCCTGGAGCGGGGGAAATCAGCCCCAGCATTTT. It translates to CAWSGGNQPQHF.

This chain joins TRBV9 and TRBJ2-7; no clear D. The CDR3 is 14 amino acids. Germline CDR1 and CDR2: SGDLS and YYNGEE. Trimming took 2 bases from V and 2 from J, leaving 11 bases between them. The CDR3 protein is CASSVSGWAYEQYF. The CDR3 DNA reads as TGTGCCAGCAGCGTCTCAGGATGGGCCTACGAGCAGTACTTC.

This clone was counted between two and nine times. The V and J genes are TRBV5-4 and TRBJ2-1; maybe TRBD2 (7 bases). There are 17 residues in the CDR3. Germline CDR1 is SGHNT and CDR2 is YYREEE (reference sequence). Trimming cost V 4 bases and J 8 bases, with 25 bases left between them. CDR3 nucleotide sequence: TGTGCCAGCAGCCGATCCGCAGGGGAAGCGGGATTACATGAGCAGTTCTTC. This translates into CASSRSAGEAGLHEQFF. The variable domain in full, completed from reference TRBV5-4 and TRBJ2-1, reads ETGVTQSPTHLIKTRGQQVTLRCSSQSGHNTVSWYQQALGQGPQFIFQYYREEENGRGNFPPRFSGLQFPNYSSELNVNALELDDSALYLCASSRSAGEAGLHEQFFGPGTRLTVL.

This clone was found a few times. The chain recombines TRBV18 with TRBJ2-4, with D unresolved. The germline V and J ends were trimmed by 0 bases and 3 bases, with 9 bases remaining between them. Germline V CDR1 and CDR2: KGHSH, LQKENI. The CDR3 consists of 15 residues. This CDR3 reads CASSPPAFNKNIQYF. In DNA, the CDR3 is TGTGCCAGCTCACCACCGGCATTTAACAAAAACATTCAGTACTTC. The whole variable domain, filled in from reference TRBV18 and TRBJ2-4, reads NAGVMQNPRHLVRRRGQEARLRCSPMKGHSHVYWYRQLPEEGLKFMVYLQKENIIDESGMPKERFSAEFPKEGPSILRIQQVVRGDSAAYFCASSPPAFNKNIQYFGAGTRLSVL.

The chain uses TRBV7-2 and TRBJ1-1, with D possibly being TRBD1 (6 bases). Germline-derived CDR1 and CDR2 are SGHTA and FQGNSA. CDR3 size: 15 residues. V was cut by 2 bases and J by 4 bases, with 14 bases left in between. This CDR3 is CASSLLGGLSTEAFF. The CDR3 DNA sequence: TGTGCCAGCAGCTTACTTGGGGGGCTGAGCACTGAAGCTTTCTTT. Full variable domain (rest looked up from reference TRBV7-2 and TRBJ1-1): GAGVSQSPSNKVTEKGKDVELRCDPISGHTALYWYRQSLGQGLEFLIYFQGNSAPDKSGLPSDRFSAERTGGSVSTLTIQRTQQEDSAVYLCASSLLGGLSTEAFFGQGTRLTVV.

This clone was found a few times. Written as DNA, the CDR3 is TGTGCCAGCAGCCCACCGCCGCCACCACGCGAGCAGTACTTC. This sequence encodes CASSPPPPPREQYF. This chain links TRBV7-2 with TRBJ2-7; D gene ambiguous. CDR1 and CDR2 from the germline V gene are SGHTA and FQGNSA. Trimming cost V 5 bases and J 6 bases, with 17 bases left between them. This CDR3 is built from 14 residues.

Notes on this clone: This probably arose from a read error, given a far larger clone one base away. J is TRBJ2-4 and V is TRBV30; weak D call: TRBD2 (6 bases). Germline CDR1 and CDR2: GTSNPN and SVGIG (reference sequence). The CDR3 consists of 14 residues. The CDR3 protein is CAWCVRDLRGFQYF. DNA of the CDR3: TGTGCCTGGTGTGTGCGGGACCTGAGAGGCTTTCAGTACTTC.

The chain combines TRBV7-2 with TRBJ1-2; 7 nucleotides match TRBD1. Germline CDR1 SGHTA, CDR2 FQGNSA. V shed 5 bases and J 8 bases; nucleotides not matched to a gene: 11. CDR3 length: 14 residues. CDR3 in amino acids: CASSPTEDRAGYTF. The CDR3 bases are TGTGCCAGCAGCCCTACTGAAGACAGGGCAGGCTACACCTTC.